The rows below give T cell receptor beta chains drawn from one sample of a study of T-cell reconstitution after alpha-beta-depleted transplantation in children. One entry per CDR3 protein, called by TCRdb with MiXCR from the PCR reads. The data contain hundreds of thousands of distinct CDR3 sequences, roughly 8.2% of them singletons. This specimen was PBMCs, mostly from graft donor cells, taken 180 days after TCRalphabeta/CD19-depleted stem cell transplant. The receptors shown here come from a male patient aged 10-17 years who had a stem cell transplant for acute lymphoblastic leukemia, so the T cells may come from the graft donor. Both conserved end residues are part of each CDR3. A D gene is named only where the DNA matches it firmly. Size tells how often a clone was seen (once, few, many) or the class of an expanded clone, and some rows leave it out.

j_gene,d_gene,abundance,v_gene,CDR3nt,CDR3aa
TRBJ2-5,TRBD1,many,TRBV3-1,TGTGCCAGCAGCGCCCCAGGGGGAGTGGACTTC,CASSAPGGVDF
TRBJ2-3,.,many,TRBV14,TGTGCCAGCAGTCAACAAGTTGGAGTGATCCCGCAGTATTTT,CASSQQVGVIPQYF
TRBJ2-7,.,many,TRBV14,TGTGCCAGCAGCCAAGGCCTCGGCGAGCAGTACTTC,CASSQGLGEQYF
TRBJ2-1,TRBD2,many,TRBV4-2,TGTGCCAGCAGCCAACTACCCGGGGGGAGCGGGAGAGGTAATGAGCAGTTCTTC,CASSQLPGGSGRGNEQFF
TRBJ2-7,TRBD1,few,TRBV18,TGTGCCAGCTCATCCGAGACAGGGGGCGAGTACTACGAGCAGTACTTC,CASSSETGGEYYEQYF
TRBJ2-1,TRBD2,many,TRBV4-3,TGCGCCAGCAGCCAGGAAATAGCGGGGGGGAAAATCTACAATGAGCAGTTCTTC,CASSQEIAGGKIYNEQFF
TRBJ2-7,.,few,TRBV11-1,TGTGCCAGCAGCTCGGACTTGCCGCTCTCCTACGAGCAGTACTTC,CASSSDLPLSYEQYF
TRBJ2-7,TRBD1,many,TRBV27,TGTGCCAGCAGTTTATCGGCCAGGGGGTACGAGCAGTACTTC,CASSLSARGYEQYF
TRBJ2-6,.,many,TRBV5-6,TGTGCCAGCAGCTTGCTTAGCAGGGGAGATGCCGGGGCCAACGTCCTGACTTTC,CASSLLSRGDAGANVLTF
TRBJ1-4,.,many,TRBV2,TGTGCCAGCAGTGAAGACATTGCAACTAATGAAAAACTGTTTTTT,CASSEDIATNEKLFF
TRBJ2-3,.,many,TRBV25-1,TGTGCCAGCAGTCCGCGAGGGGGGGCCACAGATACGCAGTATTTT,CASSPRGGATDTQYF
TRBJ2-3,TRBD1,many,TRBV6-5,TGTGCCAGCAGTTACCTGGGACAGGGAAAGTCTGATACGCAGTATTTT,CASSYLGQGKSDTQYF
TRBJ2-7,.,.,TRBV6-5,TGTGCCAGCAGTTACTCGCGGGTCGGGTACGAGCAGTACTTC,CASSYSRVGYEQYF
TRBJ2-5,TRBD2,many,TRBV5-1,TGCGCCAGCAGCTTGGGACTAGCGGGGGCTGCGGAGACCCAGTACTTC,CASSLGLAGAAETQYF
TRBJ2-1,.,many,TRBV10-2,TGCGCCAGCAGTGTCTCGGGGACCTCCGGCAGTTACAATGAGCAGTTCTTC,CASSVSGTSGSYNEQFF
TRBJ2-6,.,many,TRBV5-1,TGCGCCAGCAGCTTGGACCCGACAGGCTGGTCTCTTACCTCTGGGGCCAACGTCCTGACTTTC,CASSLDPTGWSLTSGANVLTF
TRBJ1-2,TRBD1,many,TRBV29-1,TGCAGCGTTGAAGGTCAGGGGGATGGCTACACCTTC,CSVEGQGDGYTF
TRBJ1-2,.,many,TRBV29-1,TGCAGCGTTGACTCCGGCTATGGCTACACCTTC,CSVDSGYGYTF
TRBJ2-2,TRBD2,.,TRBV6-2/TRBV6-3,TGTGCCAGCAGTCCTGGGGACTACCGACCCGGGGGGCTGTTTTTT,CASSPGDYRPGGLFF
TRBJ2-2,TRBD1,many,TRBV7-9,TGTGCCAGCAGCCCGGGACAGGCATACATTTTGGCCGGGGAGCTGTTTTTT,CASSPGQAYILAGELFF
TRBJ2-7,TRBD2,many,TRBV28,TGTGCCAGCAGTTTATTGGGACTAGCCCTCTACGAGCAGTACTTC,CASSLLGLALYEQYF
TRBJ2-7,.,many,TRBV5-5,TGTGCCAGCAGCTTGGACAGCGGGCCCTCCTACGAGCAGTACTTC,CASSLDSGPSYEQYF
TRBJ1-5,TRBD1,many,TRBV10-3,TGTGCCATCAGTACGACAGGGAACAATCAGCCCCAGCATTTT,CAISTTGNNQPQHF
TRBJ2-2,.,few,TRBV20-1,TGCAGTGCTAGAGATCCGGCAGAGAACACCGGGGAGCTGTTTTTT,CSARDPAENTGELFF
TRBJ2-1,TRBD1,many,TRBV6-1,TGTGCCAGCGGGACAGGGGGCAATGAGCAGTTCTTC,CASGTGGNEQFF
TRBJ1-1,TRBD1,many,TRBV6-2/TRBV6-3,TGTGCCAGCAGAAAGGACAGGGGGCGAGGTGAAGCTTTCTTT,CASRKDRGRGEAFF
TRBJ1-5,.,many,TRBV9,TGTGCCAGCAGCGCCGGGGAACAGAATCAGCCCCAGCATTTT,CASSAGEQNQPQHF